Here is one T cell receptor beta chain with its context. The target antigen is unknown. This sample is part of a study of monozygotic twins with inflammatory bowel disease. General study results and limits: Twins with IBD were found to have lower TCRbeta diversity (inverse Simpson) than healthy co-twins.

The template was total RNA from whole blood, with no T cell sorting. Added by template switching were UMIs that each held a 6-nucleotide sample barcode. Reprocessing the 5' RACE reads, TCRdb reports a single entry for every CDR3 protein and omits DNA. The table gives 400,000 or so distinct CDR3 sequences; the top ten clones make up about 2.2% of it. What was sequenced was blood. The TCR originated in a human donor with ulcerative colitis or Crohn's disease, or a healthy co-twin of an affected twin (not recorded which).

The CDR3 protein is CATTIGTGYLRSYEQYF. The V and J genes are TRBV24-1 and TRBJ2-7; with no DNA, the TCRdb D assignment of TRBD1 cannot be verified. CDR3 length: 17 amino acids. Germline loops: CDR1 KGHDR, CDR2 SFDVKD.